Included here is one T cell receptor beta chain sequence, with context. Germline CDR1 is ENHRY and CDR2 is SYGVKD. The junction had 10 bases not matched to a gene; V was cut back by 2 bases and J by 6 bases. The CDR3 contains 16 residues. This record comes from a study of blood T cell repertoires in COVID-19. Assay used: immunoSEQ multiplex PCR; TCRdb lists only in-frame clones, some missing. The sample records 95,000 to 150,000 clones, 84% being singletons. The chain employs TRBV10-3 and TRBJ2-1; TRBD2 matches at 7 bases. Input material: PBMCs or T cells enriched from blood (not recorded which). The TCR originated in a woman aged 25 to 39 who had recovered from COVID-19. CDR3 in DNA: TGTGCCATCAGTGAGCCCGGACTAGGTCAAACCAATGAGCAGTTCTTC. Protein product: CAISEPGLGQTNEQFF.